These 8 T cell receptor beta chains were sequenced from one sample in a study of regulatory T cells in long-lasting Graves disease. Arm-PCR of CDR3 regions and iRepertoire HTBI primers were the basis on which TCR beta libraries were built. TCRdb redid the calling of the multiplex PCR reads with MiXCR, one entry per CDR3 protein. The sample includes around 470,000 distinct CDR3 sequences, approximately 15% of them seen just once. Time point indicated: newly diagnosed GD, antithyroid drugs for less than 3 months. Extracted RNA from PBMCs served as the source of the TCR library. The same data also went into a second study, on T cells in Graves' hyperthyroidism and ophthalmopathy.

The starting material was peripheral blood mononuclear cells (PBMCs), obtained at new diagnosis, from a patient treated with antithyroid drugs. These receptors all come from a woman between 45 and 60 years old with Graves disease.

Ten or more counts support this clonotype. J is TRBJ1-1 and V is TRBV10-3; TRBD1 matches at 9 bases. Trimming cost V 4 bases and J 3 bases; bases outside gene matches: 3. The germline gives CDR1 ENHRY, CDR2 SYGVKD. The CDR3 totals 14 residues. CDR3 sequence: CAISARQGDTEAFF. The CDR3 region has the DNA TGTGCCATCAGTGCTAGACAGGGGGACACTGAAGCTTTCTTT.

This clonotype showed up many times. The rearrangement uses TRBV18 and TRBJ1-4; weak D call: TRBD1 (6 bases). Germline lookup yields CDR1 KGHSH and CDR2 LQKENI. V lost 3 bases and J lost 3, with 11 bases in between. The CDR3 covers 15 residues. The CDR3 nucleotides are TGTGCCAGCTCACCCTCAGGGGTAGCTAATGAAAAACTGTTTTTT. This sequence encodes CASSPSGVANEKLFF.

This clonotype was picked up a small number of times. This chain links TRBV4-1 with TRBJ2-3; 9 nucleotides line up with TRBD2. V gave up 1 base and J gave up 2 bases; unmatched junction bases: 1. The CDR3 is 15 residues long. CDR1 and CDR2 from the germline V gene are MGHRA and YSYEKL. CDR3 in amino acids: CASSQGLAVTDTQYF. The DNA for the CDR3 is TGCGCCAGCAGCCAAGGACTAGCGGTCACAGATACGCAGTATTTT.

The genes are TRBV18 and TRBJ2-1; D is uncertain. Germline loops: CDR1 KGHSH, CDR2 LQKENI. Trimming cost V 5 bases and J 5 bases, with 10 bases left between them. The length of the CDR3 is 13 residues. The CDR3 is CASSSGIDNEQFF. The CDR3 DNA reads TGTGCCAGCTCATCTGGGATCGACAATGAGCAGTTCTTC.

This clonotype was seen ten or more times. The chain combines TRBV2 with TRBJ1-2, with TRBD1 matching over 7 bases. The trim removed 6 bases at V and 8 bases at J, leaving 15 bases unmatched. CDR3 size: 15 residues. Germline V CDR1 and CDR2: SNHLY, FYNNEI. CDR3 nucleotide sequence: TGTGCCAGCAGGACAGGGCCAGAGGGAACGGACGGCTACACCTTC. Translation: CASRTGPEGTDGYTF.

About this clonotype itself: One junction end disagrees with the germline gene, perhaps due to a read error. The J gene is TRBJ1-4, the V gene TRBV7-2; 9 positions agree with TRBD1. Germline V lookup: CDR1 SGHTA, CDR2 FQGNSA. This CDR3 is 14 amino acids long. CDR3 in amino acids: CASSRQGGTEELFF. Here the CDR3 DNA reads TGTGCCAGCAGCCGACAGGGGGGAACTGAAGAACTGTTTTTT.

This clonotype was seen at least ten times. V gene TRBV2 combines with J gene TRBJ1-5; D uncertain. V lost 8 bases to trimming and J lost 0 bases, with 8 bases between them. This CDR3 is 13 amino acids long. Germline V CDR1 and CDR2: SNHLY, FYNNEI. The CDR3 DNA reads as TGTGCCAGCGCGCCGGGTAGCAATCAGCCCCAGCATTTT. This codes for CASAPGSNQPQHF.

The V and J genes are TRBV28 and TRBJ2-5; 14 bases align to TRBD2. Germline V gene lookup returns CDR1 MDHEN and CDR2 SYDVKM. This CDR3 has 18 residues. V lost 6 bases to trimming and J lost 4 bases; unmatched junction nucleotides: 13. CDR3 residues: CASSQQTGLAGVRETQYF. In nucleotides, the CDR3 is TGTGCCAGCAGCCAACAAACGGGACTAGCGGGAGTTCGAGAGACCCAGTACTTC.